These 20 T cell receptor beta chains were all obtained from the same sample, sequenced in a study of metastatic and nonmetastatic thyroid tumors. No patient had received any treatment before thyroid surgery. TCRdb re-processed the PCR reads through MiXCR. The sample lists about 12,000 clones, 20% to 25% occurring once. The sequenced material came from adjacent normal tissue. The receptors stem from a female donor with papillary thyroid cancer or a benign thyroid nodule (not recorded which). Some clones in this sample may be carry-over from other donors' samples.

This clone is medium-sized. This sequence joins TRBV27 and TRBJ2-3; D is possibly TRBD1 (5 bases). Deletions cut 6 bases from V and 0 bases from J, with 16 bases between. Germline V gene data show CDR1 as MNHEY and CDR2 as SMNVEV (reference sequence). CDR3 size: 16 residues. The CDR3 DNA follows: TGTGCCAGCAGGTATACAGGCTGGGCTAGCACAGATACGCAGTATTTT. Protein sequence: CASRYTGWASTDTQYF.

The chain has TRBV6-1 and TRBJ2-1, with D unclear. Trimming stripped 2 bases from V and 7 bases from J, with 6 bases between. The CDR3 extends over 12 amino acids. The germline gives CDR1 MNHNS, CDR2 SASEGT. Here the CDR3 DNA reads TGTGCCAGCAGTGAACAAATAAATGAGCAGTTCTTC. Translation gives CASSEQINEQFF.

This clone was seen a handful of times. The CDR3 DNA sequence: TGTGCCAGCAGTAGGCCAGGTCTCTTGAACACTGAAGCTTTCTTT. Protein: CASSRPGLLNTEAFF. The chain is built from TRBV6-1 and TRBJ1-1; D gene uncertain. The germline V gene has CDR1 MNHNS and CDR2 SASEGT. The ends were cut back, 5 bases at V and 0 bases at J, with 13 bases in the middle. The CDR3 is made up of 15 amino acids.

The CDR3 nucleotides are TGTGCCTGTAGTACCCCCTACGAGCAGTACTTC. This sequence encodes CACSTPYEQYF. This rearrangement joins TRBV30 to TRBJ2-7, with no clear D. V was shortened by 6 bases and J by 2 bases, with 8 bases between the two germline ends. The CDR3 covers 11 residues. CDR1 is GTSNPN, CDR2 SVGIG, per germline (reference sequence).

This clone was counted a single time. A read error is likely, as this CDR3 ends without the conserved phenylalanine or tryptophan. The chain couples TRBV28 to TRBJ1-6; perhaps TRBD1 as D (5 bases). The CDR3 has 16 residues. V dropped 11 bases and J dropped 10 bases, with 27 bases sitting between them. Germline-derived CDR1 and CDR2 are MDHEN and SYDVKM. CDR3 bases: TGTGCCGTACTGGGGTCCTGGGGCAGGGTATACTCACCCCTCCACCTC. It codes for CAVLGSWGRVYSPLHL.

Many counts were recorded for this clone. This chain uses TRBV19 with TRBJ2-5, with D maybe TRBD2 (6 bases). This CDR3 has 15 residues. Germline assignment: CDR1 LNHDA and CDR2 SQIVND (reference sequence). V shed 5 bases and J shed 4 bases, with 17 bases lying between them. The CDR3 protein is CASSPRSGRGETQYF. CDR3 in DNA: TGTGCCAGTAGTCCCAGGAGCGGGCGGGGAGAGACCCAGTACTTC.

By share of the sample, this clone is medium-sized (0.01 to 0.1%). The chain carries TRBV6-1 and TRBJ2-2; TRBD2 is a possible D gene (6 bases). The V gene lost 0 bases and the J gene lost 6 bases, with 17 bases spanning the gap. The CDR3 has 17 residues. Per the germline V gene, CDR1 is MNHNS and CDR2 is SASEGT. For the CDR3, the DNA is TGTGCCAGCAGTGAAGCGCTTCCGGGAGTAGGTGCCGGGGAGCTGTTTTTT. Translating gives CASSEALPGVGAGELFF.

The V gene is TRBV6-2 or TRBV6-3, the J gene TRBJ2-1; unclear D gene. The germline V and J ends were trimmed by 0 bases and 5 bases, with 8 bases remaining between them. Germline CDR1 reads MNHEY; CDR2 reads SVGEGT. CDR3 length: 14 amino acids. The CDR3 region has the DNA TGTGCCAGCAGTTACTCTGCTAGTCACAATGAGCAGTTCTTC. Its protein product is CASSYSASHNEQFF.

J is TRBJ2-1 and V is TRBV10-2, with 12 bases fitting TRBD2. This CDR3 spans 19 amino acids. The J segment lost 2 bases and the V segment lost 3 bases, leaving 11 bases of the junction unmatched. The V gene's germline CDR1 is WSHSY and CDR2 SAAADI. In DNA, the CDR3 is TGCGCCAGCAGTGACCCAGGGACTAGCGGGCAGACCCCCTACAATGAGCAGTTCTTC. Protein sequence: CASSDPGTSGQTPYNEQFF.

This clone was counted at least ten times. The chain is built from TRBV29-1 and TRBJ2-3; 7 nucleotides agree with TRBD2. Germline assignment: CDR1 SQVTM and CDR2 ANQGSEA. V lost 4 bases to trimming and J lost 2 bases; unmatched junction nucleotides: 6. This CDR3 has 14 residues. CDR3 sequence reads: CSVGGEGFTDTQYF. The CDR3 DNA reads as TGCAGCGTTGGGGGGGAGGGCTTCACAGATACGCAGTATTTT.

The V and J genes are TRBV20-1 and TRBJ2-7; no firm D call. V was shortened by 7 bases and J by 7 bases, with 20 bases between the two germline ends. Germline V lookup: CDR1 DFQATT, CDR2 SNEGSKA (reference sequence). The CDR3 is 13 amino acids. CDR3 sequence (DNA): TGCAGTGATACCGGCCAGAAACTCTATGAGCAGTACTTC. It yields the protein CSDTGQKLYEQYF.

The V gene is TRBV6-1, the J gene TRBJ1-6; no clear D gene. This CDR3 contains 13 residues. CDR1 is MNHNS, CDR2 SASEGT, per germline. V was cut by 10 bases and J by 8 bases, with 15 bases left in between. Here the CDR3 DNA reads TGTGCCATTTCCCGGTTGAATGATTCACCCCTCCACTTT. Translating it yields CAISRLNDSPLHF.

Within the sample, this clone is medium-sized. Written as DNA, the CDR3 is TGTGCCATTTCCCGGTTGGATAATTCACCCCTCCACTTT. It encodes CAISRLDNSPLHF. The chain links TRBV6-1 to TRBJ1-6; D remains unclear. Deletions cut 10 bases from V and 5 bases from J, with 12 bases between. Germline lookup yields CDR1 MNHNS and CDR2 SASEGT. The CDR3 consists of 13 residues.

On this clone itself: Since the CDR3 does not end with the conserved phenylalanine or tryptophan, this likely comes from a read error. V and J are TRBV5-6 and TRBJ1-6, with 11 bases lining up with TRBD1. Germline V lookup: CDR1 SGHDT, CDR2 YYEEEE. The CDR3 has 14 amino acids. V shed 5 bases, J shed 9 bases, and the junction held 4 bases outside the gene matches. DNA of the CDR3: TGTGCCAGCAGGGCCGGGACAGGGGGTTCACCCCTCCACTGT. Protein product: CASRAGTGGSPLHC.

Only one count was recorded for this clone. The chain employs TRBV7-9 and TRBJ1-4; the D is unclear. Trimming took off 6 bases at V and 4 bases at J, with 12 bases between the two ends. The CDR3 sequence is 14 residues long. From germline, CDR1 is SEHNR and CDR2 FQNEAQ (reference sequence). The DNA of the CDR3 is TGTGCCAGCAGAATAGGCGAAAATAATGAAAAACTGTTTTTT. This encodes CASRIGENNEKLFF.

Only a few counts were recorded for this clone. The germline gene is not matched at one end of the junction; a read error may be the cause. The V gene is TRBV27, the J gene TRBJ2-2; D is ambiguous. CDR3 length: 13 residues. Germline V CDR1 and CDR2: MNHEY, SMNVEV (reference sequence). This CDR3 reads CASSWANTVELFF. CDR3 sequence (DNA): TGTGCCAGCAGTTGGGCGAACACCGTGGAGCTGTTTTTT.

This clone has more than one count but fewer than ten. V gene TRBV20-1 combines with J gene TRBJ2-3; the match to TRBD2 covers 13 bases. The junction had 3 bases not matched to a gene; V was cut back by 3 bases and J by 3 bases. CDR1 DFQATT and CDR2 SNEGSKA come from the germline V gene (reference sequence). The CDR3 is made up of 15 amino acids. Here the CDR3 DNA reads TGCAGTGCTAGTGAACTAGCGGGAGGGACAGATACGCAGTATTTT. Translated, it gives CSASELAGGTDTQYF.

Sample share makes this clone medium-sized. V usage is TRBV19 and J usage is TRBJ1-2; D possibly corresponds to TRBD1 (5 bases). Germline V lookup: CDR1 LNHDA, CDR2 SQIVND (reference sequence). V was cut by 0 bases and J by 4 bases, with 9 bases left in between. The CDR3 spans 14 residues. For the CDR3, the DNA is TGTGCCAGTAGTATAGAATCAGGGACCTATGGCTACACCTTC. Translation: CASSIESGTYGYTF.

The chain employs TRBV11-1 and TRBJ2-1; D remains ambiguous. From germline, CDR1 is SGHAT and CDR2 FQDESV (reference sequence). V gave up 3 bases and J gave up 6 bases, with 21 bases separating them. This CDR3 is built from 17 residues. CDR3 loop: CASSFWLDIKSGNEQFF. CDR3 in DNA: TGTGCCAGCAGCTTTTGGCTAGATATTAAGAGTGGCAATGAGCAGTTCTTC.

The chain has TRBV6-2 or TRBV6-3 and TRBJ1-1, with D tentatively TRBD1 (6 bases). V was cut by 7 bases and J by 2 bases, with 23 bases left in between. The germline V gene has CDR1 MNHEY and CDR2 SVGEGT. This CDR3 has 17 residues. The CDR3 loop is CASIFLRGTSGNTEAFF. The CDR3, as DNA: TGTGCCAGCATTTTTCTGAGGGGGACAAGTGGTAACACTGAAGCTTTCTTT.